Listed here are 2 T cell receptor beta chains from one sample, sequenced in a study of blood T cell repertoires in COVID-19. Sequenced by immunoSEQ multiplex PCR; TCRdb stores in-frame clones only, minus some. This table holds 130,000 or so clones, less than 90% found once. What was sequenced was PBMCs or T cells enriched from blood (not recorded which). The receptors here all came from a woman in her 30s who had recovered from COVID-19.

The rearrangement links TRBV19 to TRBJ2-2, with D tentatively TRBD1 (5 bases). Germline-derived CDR1 and CDR2 are LNHDA and SQIVND (reference sequence). V was pared by 3 bases and J by 15 bases, with 20 bases between. The CDR3 consists of 14 residues. In DNA, the CDR3 is TGTGCCAGTAGTATCGGCCCGGGTCCCAAAGGGGTGTTTTTT. Translating it yields CASSIGPGPKGVFF.

The rearrangement links TRBV5-1 to TRBJ1-1; D not resolved. This CDR3 spans 17 amino acids. Trimming stripped 0 bases from V and 0 bases from J, with 15 bases between. The germline V gene encodes CDR1 SGHRS and CDR2 YFSETQ. CDR3 in DNA: TGCGCCAGCAGCTTGGATGGCTCCGGGATTCTGAACACTGAAGCTTTCTTT. This translates into CASSLDGSGILNTEAFF. Looking up the rest from reference TRBV5-1 and TRBJ1-1 gives the full variable domain: KAGVTQTPRYLIKTRGQQVTLSCSPISGHRSVSWYQQTPGQGLQFLFEYFSETQRNKGNFPGRFSGRQFSNSRSEMNVSTLELGDSALYLCASSLDGSGILNTEAFFGQGTRLTVV.